Sequencing of this T cell receptor beta chain was carried out in a study of identifying expanded T cells in peripheral blood (dated by TCRdb to between 2018 and 2021). Turning to the overall study: Technical replicates were generated by sequencing separate aliquots of the same genomic DNA pool, and four replicates were compared pairwise. Overall study outcomes, separate from this receptor: Across all healthy-donor time intervals, the beta-binomial model significantly cut both the number of clones called differentially abundant and the false-positive rate. The authors expected that over much longer intervals, such as months to years, biological variance in healthy repertoires might increase even further. Across all healthy donors, variance in clone template counts between approximately 2-week samples was found to increase significantly with total template count. The binomial model flagged 0.9 to 1.5 differentially abundant clones between technical replicates but about 16 over around 2 weeks and roughly 20 over approximately 4 weeks.

Concerning this clone: Its antigen target is currently unknown. Base-call qualities are not available, and no considerably larger clone is one nucleotide away.

Measured from the cysteine to the phenylalanine, the CDR3 is 13 residues long. CDR3 DNA only is kept here, 39 bases in frame from base 1. V lost 5 bases and J lost 3 bases, and the count of bases not matched to a germline gene is 1. From a lookup of the germline V gene, CDR1 and CDR2 are WSHSY and SAAADI. During the collection period, no immune events, such as infections, were documented for the healthy donors. Time-dependent variance in a beta-binomial model of T-cell clone differential abundance was calibrated using healthy-donor blood repertoires as a training cohort. The training cohort comprised roughly ten healthy donors, 3 female and 7 male. An age range of about 29 to 65 years, with an average of around 44 years, was recorded for the donors. Whole blood was collected from each healthy donor at three time points spaced approximately 2 weeks apart and obtained from a commercial supplier. Genomic DNA was extracted from unsorted whole blood for immunosequencing.

The immunoSEQ Assay, which uses bias-controlled multiplex PCR amplification of genomic DNA, was used to profile TCRbeta CDR3 regions. Per the authors' processing: The absolute abundance of each unique TCRbeta CDR3 region was quantified after sequences were collapsed and filtered. Differential abundance was tested with two models: a binomial (Fisher-equivalent) model and a beta-binomial model that adds time-dependent variance fitted from healthy donors. Any clone with fewer than 5 combined templates was excluded, and a clone was called differentially abundant if its Benjamini-Hochberg FDR was below 0.01. The form v = (b*log(k)+a)^2 was used to model beta-binomial variance as a function of total template count across the two samples. In its TCRdb copy, this immuneACCESS table keeps in-frame sequences only and misses some clones. Where compared with another copy, unresolved V genes explain less than half of these, and the others have no known cause. The DNA gave D and trimming, while V, J and clone size come from that table. The sample table holds more than 90,000 clones, of which about 83% were seen once. Jointly, the top ten make up about 18% of the sample.

The TCR sequence derives from a person aged 18 to 75 in good health. The sample consisted of blood. The chain is encoded by TRBV10-2 joined to TRBJ1-3; 7 bases in the junction line up with TRBD1. The nucleotide sequence reads TGCGCCAGCAGTACAGGGGATGGAAACACCATATATTTT. This is translated as CASSTGDGNTIYF.